This T cell receptor (beta chain) emerged from a study of T cells after posttransplantation cyclophosphamide. The CDR3 extends over 15 amino acids. CDR1 and CDR2 from the germline V gene are MNHNS and SASEGT. Losses at the gene ends were 4 bases for V and 3 bases for J; bases not matched to a gene: 4. In its sample, this clone was seen many times. Produced via immunoSEQ multiplex PCR; TCRdb's table is partial and in-frame only. The sample yields tens of thousands of clones, without any singletons. The sequenced sample consisted of PBMCs. The sequence was collected from a man in his forties in good health, CMV-negative, and a related stem cell transplant donor. J is TRBJ1-5 and V is TRBV6-1; 9 nucleotides line up with TRBD1. For the CDR3, the DNA is TGTGCCAGCAGTGGCAACAGGGGGCCCAATCAGCCCCAGCATTTT. Its translation is CASSGNRGPNQPQHF.